One T cell receptor beta chain is described in this entry. Its specific antigen is unknown. Base qualities are missing; no much larger clone stands one base away. The sample belongs to a study of control samples from healthy donors and cancer patients (dated by TCRdb to 2020 to 2022). Spanning cysteine to phenylalanine, the CDR3 consists of 15 amino acids. The CDR3 DNA has 45 bases and is translated from base 1. V gives up 3 bases and J gives up 2 bases, and the segment between their germline ends measures 13 bases. CDR1 LNHDA and CDR2 SQIVND are derived from the germline V gene (reference sequence). To prepare the library, the immunoSEQ multiplex PCR assay was applied. The table comes from immuneACCESS by way of TCRdb, which keeps in-frame sequences with V and J called. Part of the clones is missing from these tables; in studies checked, under half for an unresolved V gene and the rest for unknown reasons. The sample table shows 82,000 or so clones, and about 93% are seen once. Jointly, the top ten make up 4.5% to 5.5% of the sample.

The sequenced material came from blood. This TCR derives from a woman aged 18-29 years in good health. This receptor chain uses TRBV19 and TRBJ1-1, and the D gene may be TRBD1, 6 bases matching. The DNA sequence reads TGTGCCAGTAGTATCGGGGACACCTATAACACTGAAGCTTTCTTT. It translates to CASSIGDTYNTEAFF.